The 15 T cell receptor beta chains given below trace back to one sample, sequenced in a study of CD8 T cells in Susac syndrome. Random hexamers were used to reverse transcribe roughly 0.45 to 1 ug of RNA. TCRdb re-called the immunoSEQ multiplex PCR reads through MiXCR, storing one row per CDR3 protein. Here the sample spans about 130,000 distinct CDR3 sequences, around 94% being singletons. Sequenced input: CD8+ T cells from PBMCs. The receptor set was obtained from a human donor with Susac syndrome.

The V and J genes are TRBV4-2 and TRBJ1-1; 9 bases are shared with TRBD1. Germline CDR1 reads LGHNA; CDR2 reads YNFKEQ. V gave up 3 bases and J gave up 6 bases; unmatched junction bases: 11. CDR3 length: 16 amino acids. The CDR3 DNA follows: TGTGCCAGCAGCCAGGGGACAGGGAGTCGAGTGGCTGAAGCTTTCTTT. It yields the protein CASSQGTGSRVAEAFF.

The rearrangement joins TRBV12-3 or TRBV12-4 to TRBJ2-5, with a tentative D call TRBD2 (5 bases). Trimming stripped 4 bases from V and 4 bases from J, with 10 bases between. The CDR3 totals 13 residues. The chain's CDR3 is CASSSSLGETQYF. Here the CDR3 DNA reads TGTGCCAGCAGTTCTAGCCTTGGAGAGACCCAGTACTTC.

The V gene is TRBV6-5, the J gene TRBJ2-3; D call uncertain. Trimming stripped 2 bases from V and 1 base from J, with 4 bases between. This CDR3 contains 13 residues. Germline V lookup: CDR1 MNHEY, CDR2 SVGAGI. In DNA form, the CDR3 reads TGTGCCAGCAGTTACATGGGCACAGATACGCAGTATTTT. Translation gives CASSYMGTDTQYF.

J is TRBJ2-7 and V is TRBV6-2 or TRBV6-3; D gene ambiguous. Germline V CDR1 and CDR2: MNHEY, SVGEGT. V lost 7 bases and J 3 bases, leaving 31 bases between the germline ends. The CDR3 covers 19 residues. The CDR3 loop reads CASTGRTAKDGLLDYEQYF. The CDR3 bases are TGTGCCAGCACCGGAAGGACGGCGAAAGATGGTCTCCTCGACTACGAGCAGTACTTC.

The rearrangement uses TRBV4-2 and TRBJ2-2; TRBD2 is a possible D gene (6 bases). This CDR3 has 15 residues. The V and J ends lost 4 bases and 5 bases respectively, with 14 bases between them. Germline-derived CDR1 and CDR2 are LGHNA and YNFKEQ. DNA of the CDR3: TGTGCCAGCAGCCCCGGGGGAGTAGATACCGGGGAGCTGTTTTTT. Protein sequence: CASSPGGVDTGELFF.

The J gene is TRBJ2-5, the V gene TRBV21-1. TRBV21-1 counts as a pseudogene. This CDR3 comprises 12 residues. This CDR3 is CASSKGGGAQYF. The CDR3 nucleotides read TGTGCCAGCAGCAAAGGGGGTGGGGCCCAGTACTTC.

The rearrangement joins TRBV2 to TRBJ1-1; TRBD1 aligns across 11 bases. The germline V gene has CDR1 SNHLY and CDR2 FYNNEI. The CDR3 loop spans 14 amino acids. J lost 5 bases, V lost 6 bases, and 5 bases had no gene match. In DNA form, the CDR3 reads TGTGCCAGCAGGAGCCGGGACAGGGGGACTGAAGCTTTCTTT. It encodes CASRSRDRGTEAFF.

The chain couples TRBV2 to TRBJ1-4; maybe TRBD1 (5 bases). The CDR3 runs 14 residues. Looked up from germline, CDR1 is SNHLY and CDR2 is FYNNEI. Trimming stripped 7 bases from V and 8 bases from J, with 17 bases between. The CDR3 loop reads CASTEWGIQEKLFF. CDR3 nucleotides: TGTGCCAGCACCGAGTGGGGGATACAAGAAAAACTGTTTTTT.

The V and J genes are TRBV12-3 or TRBV12-4 and TRBJ2-3, with 8 positions matching TRBD2. The CDR3 sequence is 18 residues long. V was pared by 5 bases and J by 4 bases, with 17 bases of the junction left unmatched. This CDR3 reads CASSPPGGISGDPDTQYF. CDR3 nucleotide sequence: TGTGCCAGCAGTCCCCCGGGAGGGATTAGCGGGGACCCAGATACGCAGTATTTT.

The chain has TRBV18 and TRBJ2-7; D unresolved. Trimming removed 0 bases at V and 2 bases at J, with 5 bases between. The CDR3 is 13 amino acids. Germline loops: CDR1 KGHSH, CDR2 LQKENI. The CDR3 protein is CASSPPSAYEQYF. In DNA form, the CDR3 reads TGTGCCAGCTCACCACCAAGTGCCTACGAGCAGTACTTC.

This chain joins TRBV24-1 and TRBJ1-5, with a tentative D call TRBD1 (5 bases). Per germline, CDR1 KGHDR and CDR2 SFDVKD. CDR3 size: 14 residues. V was pared by 3 bases and J by 1 base, with 6 bases between. CDR3 nucleotides: TGTGCCACCAGTGATGGACAAAGCAATCAGCCCCAGCATTTT. Protein: CATSDGQSNQPQHF.

The chain has TRBV12-3 or TRBV12-4 and TRBJ2-7; 8 bases match TRBD2. Trimming removed 0 bases from V and 2 bases from J; junction bases left unmatched: 9. The length of the CDR3 is 17 residues. For the CDR3, the DNA is TGTGCCAGCAGTTTAGCCCCCCACCGGGAGGGAACCTACGAGCAGTACTTC. This sequence encodes CASSLAPHREGTYEQYF.

This rearrangement joins TRBV3-1 to TRBJ2-3, with a tentative D call TRBD2 (6 bases). The CDR3 has 16 amino acids. V lost 4 bases and J lost 4, with 18 bases in between. Germline V gene sequence: CDR1 LGHDT, CDR2 YNNKEL (reference sequence). The CDR3 loop is CASSPSGGRRADTQYF. CDR3 nucleotide sequence: TGTGCCAGCAGCCCGTCCGGCGGCAGGAGGGCAGATACGCAGTATTTT.

The V gene is TRBV20-1, the J gene TRBJ2-5; TRBD2 matches at 8 bases. V was pared by 4 bases and J by 3 bases, with 7 bases of the junction left unmatched. Looked up from germline, CDR1 is DFQATT and CDR2 is SNEGSKA (reference sequence). This CDR3 region has 14 residues. DNA for the CDR3: TGCAGTGCTAAGGCGGGAGGTGAGGAAGAGACCCAGTACTTC. Amino acids: CSAKAGGEEETQYF.

This clonotype turned up a few times. V usage is TRBV25-1 and J usage is TRBJ2-5; the D gene is possibly TRBD2 (5 bases). V lost 5 bases, J lost 5 bases, and 12 bases lay in between. The CDR3 has 13 residues. The germline V gene has CDR1 MGHDK and CDR2 SYGVNS. The CDR3 region has the DNA TGTGCCAGCAGTCACGGGGTAGGCGAGACCCAGTACTTC. This codes for CASSHGVGETQYF. Full variable domain (missing parts from reference TRBV25-1 and TRBJ2-5): EADIYQTPRYLVIGTGKKITLECSQTMGHDKMYWYQQDPGMELHLIHYSYGVNSTEKGDLSSESTVSRIRTEHFPLTLESARPSHTSQYLCASSHGVGETQYFGPGTRLLVL.